This TCR beta chain was profiled in a study of cytomegalovirus exposure and HLA in healthy donors. Study-wide findings and caveats: Prior analysis indicated that the majority of TCR beta V segments exhibited productivity approximately 90% or approximately 30% of the time. With high specificity and sensitivity, the classifier reportedly diagnosed cytomegalovirus status. In vitro assays verified that three CMV-associated chains recognized CMV antigens specifically.

On this clone: Its antigen is still unknown.

It was with 60 Vbeta and 13 Jbeta primers that the PCR ran. Generated by immunoSEQ multiplex PCR, the TCRdb table keeps only in-frame clones and is missing some. This table has over 100,000 clones, 60% to 80% appearing once. This TCR came from a male donor in good health and CMV-seronegative. The sample comprised PBMCs.

This chain's CDR3 is CASSLGARGRRDTQYF. The CDR3 region has the DNA TGTGCCAGCAGCTTAGGCGCCAGGGGAAGGAGAGATACGCAGTATTTT. This chain links TRBV11-2 with TRBJ2-3; possibly TRBD1 for D (6 bases). Trimming cost V 1 base and J 5 bases, with 16 bases left between them. The CDR3 covers 16 residues. Germline V gene data show CDR1 as SGHAT and CDR2 as FQNNGV.